A selection of T cell receptor beta chains follows, all from one sample in a study of cytomegalovirus exposure and HLA in healthy donors. Profiled with immunoSEQ multiplex PCR; TCRdb holds only in-frame clones, not every one. Of some 150,000 clones listed, 62% are singletons. Input material: PBMCs. The receptors derive from a man in his forties in good health and CMV-seronegative. Both conserved end residues are part of each CDR3. A D gene is named only where the DNA matches it firmly. Clone size appears in some rows only: once, few, many, or a class for an expanded clone.

CDR3nt: TGCAGCGTCGGACAGGGCAACAATGAGCAGTTCTTC
CDR3aa: CSVGQGNNEQFF
abundance: few
d_gene: TRBD1
j_gene: TRBJ2-1
v_gene: TRBV29-1

CDR3nt: TGTGCCACCTCGGCTAGCGGGCAGTCCTACGAGCAGTACTTC
CDR3aa: CATSASGQSYEQYF
abundance: few
d_gene: TRBD2
j_gene: TRBJ2-7
v_gene: TRBV15

CDR3nt: TGTGCCAGCAGTTACGACAGGGGATCCTACGAGCAGTACTTC
CDR3aa: CASSYDRGSYEQYF
abundance: -
d_gene: TRBD1
j_gene: TRBJ2-7
v_gene: TRBV4-2

CDR3nt: TGTGCCAGCAGCTCCGGACTAGCGGGATACAATGAGCAGTTCTTC
CDR3aa: CASSSGLAGYNEQFF
abundance: -
d_gene: TRBD2
j_gene: TRBJ2-1
v_gene: TRBV9

CDR3nt: TGTGCCAGCAGTGAACAGGCAGGACAGGAGCAGTACTTC
CDR3aa: CASSEQAGQEQYF
abundance: -
d_gene: -
j_gene: TRBJ2-7
v_gene: TRBV6-4

CDR3nt: TGTGCCAGCAGTTACTCGAGCTCACCCCTCCACTTT
CDR3aa: CASSYSSSPLHF
abundance: -
d_gene: -
j_gene: TRBJ1-6
v_gene: TRBV6-5

CDR3nt: TGTGCCAGTAGTATTCTAGCGGGAATACTCGTATCCTACAATGAGCAGTTCTTC
CDR3aa: CASSILAGILVSYNEQFF
abundance: -
d_gene: TRBD2
j_gene: TRBJ2-1
v_gene: TRBV19

CDR3nt: TGTGCCAGCAGTTCGGACAGGTACGAGCAGTACTTC
CDR3aa: CASSSDRYEQYF
abundance: -
d_gene: TRBD1
j_gene: TRBJ2-7
v_gene: TRBV6-6

CDR3nt: TGTGCCAGCCACAAGGGAGGTAGCTCCTACGAGCAGTACTTC
CDR3aa: CASHKGGSSYEQYF
abundance: -
d_gene: -
j_gene: TRBJ2-7
v_gene: TRBV7-2

CDR3nt: TGCGCCAGCAGCAGGGACAGGAGTTACTACGAGCAGTACTTC
CDR3aa: CASSRDRSYYEQYF
abundance: -
d_gene: TRBD1
j_gene: TRBJ2-7
v_gene: TRBV5-1

CDR3nt: TGTGCCCTGGTGGGACAGGGAATGTTTGAGACCCAGTACTTC
CDR3aa: CALVGQGMFETQYF
abundance: few
d_gene: TRBD1
j_gene: TRBJ2-5
v_gene: TRBV30

CDR3nt: TGCGCCAGCAGCCAAGAACTTGAGGATGAGCAGTTCTTC
CDR3aa: CASSQELEDEQFF
abundance: few
d_gene: -
j_gene: TRBJ2-1
v_gene: TRBV4-3

CDR3nt: TGTGCCAGCAGCTCAGGACTAGCGGGGACAGATACGCAGTATTTT
CDR3aa: CASSSGLAGTDTQYF
abundance: few
d_gene: TRBD2
j_gene: TRBJ2-3
v_gene: TRBV5-4

CDR3nt: TGTGCCAGCAGGATGCGGGGGGGCTCCTACGAGCAGTACTTC
CDR3aa: CASRMRGGSYEQYF
abundance: -
d_gene: TRBD2
j_gene: TRBJ2-7
v_gene: TRBV7-2

CDR3nt: TGCGCCAGCAGCTTAGATCAGGGGGCCCTCTACAAGCAGTACTTC
CDR3aa: CASSLDQGALYKQYF
abundance: -
d_gene: TRBD1
j_gene: TRBJ2-7
v_gene: TRBV5-1

CDR3nt: TGTGCCAGCCACCGAGGGGAGGCGGAGACCCAGTACTTC
CDR3aa: CASHRGEAETQYF
abundance: -
d_gene: -
j_gene: TRBJ2-5
v_gene: TRBV6-1

CDR3nt: TGTGCCAGCAGGCGGGGACTCGCAAATGAGCAGTTCTTC
CDR3aa: CASRRGLANEQFF
abundance: -
d_gene: -
j_gene: TRBJ2-1
v_gene: TRBV2

CDR3nt: TGTGCCAGCAGCGTAGAACTAGACTCCTACAATGAGCAGTTCTTC
CDR3aa: CASSVELDSYNEQFF
abundance: -
d_gene: -
j_gene: TRBJ2-1
v_gene: TRBV9

CDR3nt: TGTGCCAGTAGTAGGTTCGACTGGGGCTCCTACGAGCAGTACTTC
CDR3aa: CASSRFDWGSYEQYF
abundance: -
d_gene: -
j_gene: TRBJ2-7
v_gene: TRBV19

CDR3nt: TGTGCCAGCTCAGCGACAGGGACGAGCGAGACCCAGTACTTC
CDR3aa: CASSATGTSETQYF
abundance: -
d_gene: TRBD1
j_gene: TRBJ2-5
v_gene: TRBV18

CDR3nt: TGTGCCAGTACCCACAGGGGTCAGGGCTCTGAAGCTTTCTTT
CDR3aa: CASTHRGQGSEAFF
abundance: -
d_gene: TRBD1
j_gene: TRBJ1-1
v_gene: TRBV19

CDR3nt: TGTGCCTGGAGGGGACAGAGTTTACGCATAAATGAAAAACTGTTTTTT
CDR3aa: CAWRGQSLRINEKLFF
abundance: -
d_gene: TRBD1
j_gene: TRBJ1-4
v_gene: TRBV30

CDR3nt: TGTGCCAGCAGCTTGGGCGGGACAGACATTCAGTACTTC
CDR3aa: CASSLGGTDIQYF
abundance: few
d_gene: -
j_gene: TRBJ2-4
v_gene: TRBV5-4

CDR3nt: TGTGCCACCAGCAACGGGGGGGTAAATCAGCCCCAGCATTTT
CDR3aa: CATSNGGVNQPQHF
abundance: few
d_gene: -
j_gene: TRBJ1-5
v_gene: TRBV15

CDR3nt: TGCGCCAGCAGCCAGCAACTACAGGGGACTAATGAAAAACTGTTTTTT
CDR3aa: CASSQQLQGTNEKLFF
abundance: -
d_gene: TRBD1
j_gene: TRBJ1-4
v_gene: TRBV4-1

CDR3nt: TGTGCCTGGAGTGTTGGACAGGGTTACGAGCAGTACTTC
CDR3aa: CAWSVGQGYEQYF
abundance: -
d_gene: TRBD1
j_gene: TRBJ2-7
v_gene: TRBV30

CDR3nt: TGTGCCTGGAGTACAGGGTTTAATGAAAAACTGTTTTTT
CDR3aa: CAWSTGFNEKLFF
abundance: -
d_gene: -
j_gene: TRBJ1-4
v_gene: TRBV30

CDR3nt: TGTGCCAGCAGCTTAGCGTACTTTTCGGCCGGAGACACAGATACGCAGTATTTT
CDR3aa: CASSLAYFSAGDTDTQYF
abundance: -
d_gene: -
j_gene: TRBJ2-3
v_gene: TRBV7-9

CDR3nt: TGTGCCATCAGAAACCCTGACAGGGGGAACTCCTACGAGCAGTACTTC
CDR3aa: CAIRNPDRGNSYEQYF
abundance: -
d_gene: TRBD1
j_gene: TRBJ2-7
v_gene: TRBV10-3

CDR3nt: TGTGCCAGCAGCACGCAAACAGGGGGCGGGGATGAGCAGTTCTTC
CDR3aa: CASSTQTGGGDEQFF
abundance: -
d_gene: TRBD1
j_gene: TRBJ2-1
v_gene: TRBV5-4

CDR3nt: TGTGCCAGCAGCTTACTCAATCAGCCCCAGCATTTT
CDR3aa: CASSLLNQPQHF
abundance: -
d_gene: -
j_gene: TRBJ1-5
v_gene: TRBV7-2

CDR3nt: TGCGCCAGCAAACCGCGCTACTCGGGGACAGATCGCCACAATGAGCAGTTCTTC
CDR3aa: CASKPRYSGTDRHNEQFF
abundance: -
d_gene: TRBD1
j_gene: TRBJ2-1
v_gene: TRBV5-1

CDR3nt: TGTGCCAGCAGCTTGGAGCGCGGGCAGGGGTGGCCCTACGAGCAGTACTTC
CDR3aa: CASSLERGQGWPYEQYF
abundance: -
d_gene: -
j_gene: TRBJ2-7
v_gene: TRBV5-6

CDR3nt: TGTGCCAGCACCCTTAGAAGGGAGCGGGCCTACGAGCAGTACTTC
CDR3aa: CASTLRRERAYEQYF
abundance: few
d_gene: -
j_gene: TRBJ2-7
v_gene: TRBV7-8

CDR3nt: TGTGCCAGCAAGAGAAGGGGGACCCCTGAAGCTTTCTTT
CDR3aa: CASKRRGTPEAFF
abundance: few
d_gene: -
j_gene: TRBJ1-1
v_gene: TRBV25-1

CDR3nt: TGTGCCAGCAATGGAGTTCGGGCCGGGAGCGGCTACACCTTC
CDR3aa: CASNGVRAGSGYTF
abundance: -
d_gene: -
j_gene: TRBJ1-2
v_gene: TRBV2

CDR3nt: TGTGCTAGGGGGGACGGGGGCAATGAGCAGTTCTTC
CDR3aa: CARGDGGNEQFF
abundance: -
d_gene: -
j_gene: TRBJ2-1
v_gene: TRBV12-5

CDR3nt: TGCGCCAGCAGCCTCGGTCCTCAAGAGACCCAGTACTTC
CDR3aa: CASSLGPQETQYF
abundance: once
d_gene: -
j_gene: TRBJ2-5
v_gene: TRBV4-1

CDR3nt: TGTGCCAGCAGGACCTCTGTAGCGGTACCCTACGAGCAGTACTTC
CDR3aa: CASRTSVAVPYEQYF
abundance: few
d_gene: -
j_gene: TRBJ2-7
v_gene: TRBV6-5

CDR3nt: TGTGCCAGCAGTGATTCCCCGGGACAGGGAGGTCAGCCCCAGCATTTT
CDR3aa: CASSDSPGQGGQPQHF
abundance: -
d_gene: TRBD1
j_gene: TRBJ1-5
v_gene: TRBV6-1

CDR3nt: TGTGCCAGCAGCTTCAGCTTAGCAGCAGACAAACTGTTTTTT
CDR3aa: CASSFSLAADKLFF
abundance: -
d_gene: -
j_gene: TRBJ1-4
v_gene: TRBV11-2

CDR3nt: TGTGCCAGTAGTCCTGACAGGCCCGGACAGGGGACCCAGTACTTC
CDR3aa: CASSPDRPGQGTQYF
abundance: few
d_gene: TRBD1
j_gene: TRBJ2-5
v_gene: TRBV19

CDR3nt: TGCAGTGCGAGCGGGGATGAGCAGTACTTC
CDR3aa: CSASGDEQYF
abundance: -
d_gene: TRBD2
j_gene: TRBJ2-7
v_gene: TRBV20-1

CDR3nt: TGCAGCGTCGGGACAGTCTATGGCTACACCTTC
CDR3aa: CSVGTVYGYTF
abundance: -
d_gene: TRBD1
j_gene: TRBJ1-2
v_gene: TRBV29-1

CDR3nt: TGTGCCAGCAGCTTGGAACTAGCGGGAGTTAGCTCCTACGAGCAGTACTTC
CDR3aa: CASSLELAGVSSYEQYF
abundance: -
d_gene: TRBD2
j_gene: TRBJ2-7
v_gene: TRBV5-5

CDR3nt: TGTGCCAGTAGGGGCGCGGCAGGGGTTTACAATCAGCCCCAGCATTTT
CDR3aa: CASRGAAGVYNQPQHF
abundance: once
d_gene: -
j_gene: TRBJ1-5
v_gene: TRBV19

CDR3nt: TGCGCCAGCAGCGGAACAGATCTCGGATCACCCCTCCACTTT
CDR3aa: CASSGTDLGSPLHF
abundance: once
d_gene: -
j_gene: TRBJ1-6
v_gene: TRBV5-1

CDR3nt: TGCGCCAGCAGCCAACCCAGGTTCCTCCATAACTATGGCTACACCTTC
CDR3aa: CASSQPRFLHNYGYTF
abundance: few
d_gene: -
j_gene: TRBJ1-2
v_gene: TRBV4-1

CDR3nt: TGCGCCAGCAGACCAACAGGGGGCAGCACCGGGGAGCTGTTTTTT
CDR3aa: CASRPTGGSTGELFF
abundance: -
d_gene: TRBD1
j_gene: TRBJ2-2
v_gene: TRBV5-1

CDR3nt: TGTGCCAGCAGCTTGACAGGGACTAGCACAGATACGCAGTATTTT
CDR3aa: CASSLTGTSTDTQYF
abundance: -
d_gene: -
j_gene: TRBJ2-3
v_gene: TRBV11-2

CDR3nt: TGTTCCAGCAGCTTCAAGCAGGGCGAGCAGTACTTC
CDR3aa: CSSSFKQGEQYF
abundance: -
d_gene: -
j_gene: TRBJ2-7
v_gene: TRBV7-9

CDR3nt: TGTGCCAGCAGTTATAACCCGACACCAAACACTGAAGCTTTCTTT
CDR3aa: CASSYNPTPNTEAFF
abundance: -
d_gene: -
j_gene: TRBJ1-1
v_gene: TRBV27

CDR3nt: TGTGCCAGCACCGGGGGGGCAAGGGGGACTGAAGCTTTCTTT
CDR3aa: CASTGGARGTEAFF
abundance: few
d_gene: -
j_gene: TRBJ1-1
v_gene: TRBV27